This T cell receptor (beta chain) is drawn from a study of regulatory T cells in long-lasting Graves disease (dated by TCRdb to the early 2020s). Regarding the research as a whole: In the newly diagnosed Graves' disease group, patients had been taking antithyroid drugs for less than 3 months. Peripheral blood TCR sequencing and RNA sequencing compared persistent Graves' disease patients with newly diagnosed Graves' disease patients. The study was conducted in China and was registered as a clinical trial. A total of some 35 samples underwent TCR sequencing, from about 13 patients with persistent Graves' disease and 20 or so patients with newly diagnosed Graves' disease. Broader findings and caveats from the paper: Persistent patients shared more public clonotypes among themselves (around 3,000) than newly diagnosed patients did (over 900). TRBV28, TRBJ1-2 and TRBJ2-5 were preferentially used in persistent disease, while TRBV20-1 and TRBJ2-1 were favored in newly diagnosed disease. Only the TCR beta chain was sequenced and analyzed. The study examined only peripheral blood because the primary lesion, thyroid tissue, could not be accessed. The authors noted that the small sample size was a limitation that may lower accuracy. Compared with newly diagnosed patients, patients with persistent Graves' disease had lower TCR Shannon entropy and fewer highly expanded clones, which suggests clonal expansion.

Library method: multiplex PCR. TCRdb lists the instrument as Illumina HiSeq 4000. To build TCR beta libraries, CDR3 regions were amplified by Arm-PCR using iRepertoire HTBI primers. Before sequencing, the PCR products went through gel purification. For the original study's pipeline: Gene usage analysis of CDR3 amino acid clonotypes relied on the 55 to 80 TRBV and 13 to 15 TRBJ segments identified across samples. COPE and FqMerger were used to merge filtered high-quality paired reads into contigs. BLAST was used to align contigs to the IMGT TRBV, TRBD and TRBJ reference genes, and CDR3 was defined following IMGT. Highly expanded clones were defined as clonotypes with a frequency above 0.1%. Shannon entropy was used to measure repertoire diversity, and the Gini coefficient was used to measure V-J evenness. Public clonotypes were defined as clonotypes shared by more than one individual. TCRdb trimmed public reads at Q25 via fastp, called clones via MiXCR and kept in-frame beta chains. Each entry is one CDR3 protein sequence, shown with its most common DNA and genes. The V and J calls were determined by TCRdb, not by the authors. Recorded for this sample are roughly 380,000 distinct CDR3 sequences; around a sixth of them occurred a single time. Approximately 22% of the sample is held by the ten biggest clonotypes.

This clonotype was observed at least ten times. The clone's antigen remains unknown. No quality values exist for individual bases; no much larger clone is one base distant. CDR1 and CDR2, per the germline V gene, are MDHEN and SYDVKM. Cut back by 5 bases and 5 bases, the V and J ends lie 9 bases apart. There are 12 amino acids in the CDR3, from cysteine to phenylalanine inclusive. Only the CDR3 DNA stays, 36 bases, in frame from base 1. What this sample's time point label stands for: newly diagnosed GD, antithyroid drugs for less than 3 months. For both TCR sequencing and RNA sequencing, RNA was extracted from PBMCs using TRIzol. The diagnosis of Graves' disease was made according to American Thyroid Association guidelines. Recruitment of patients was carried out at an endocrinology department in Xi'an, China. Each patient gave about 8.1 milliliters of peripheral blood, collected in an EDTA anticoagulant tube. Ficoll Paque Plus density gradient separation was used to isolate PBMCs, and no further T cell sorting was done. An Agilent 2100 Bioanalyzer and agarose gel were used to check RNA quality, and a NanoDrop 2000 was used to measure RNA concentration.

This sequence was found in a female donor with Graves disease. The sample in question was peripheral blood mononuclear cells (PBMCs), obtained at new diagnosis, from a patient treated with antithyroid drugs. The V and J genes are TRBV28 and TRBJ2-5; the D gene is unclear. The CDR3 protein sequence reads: CASSPMGETQYF. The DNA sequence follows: TGTGCCAGCAGTCCTATGGGGGAGACCCAGTACTTC.